Here is one T cell receptor (beta chain) with its context. Produced via immunoSEQ multiplex PCR; TCRdb's table is partial and in-frame only. Altogether 150,000 to 180,000 clones are present, about 90% being singletons, with the ten largest covering approximately 0.55%. CDR3 length: 18 residues. Trimming removed 4 bases from V and 8 bases from J; junction bases left unmatched: 17. Looked up from germline, CDR1 is GTSNPN and CDR2 is SVGIG (reference sequence). This sample was taken from a study of blood T cell repertoires in COVID-19. This chain uses TRBV30 with TRBJ1-6, with 10 bases lining up with TRBD1. Sequencing input: peripheral blood. The TCR sequence derives from a man in his fifties with acute or convalescent COVID-19. The DNA of the CDR3 is TGTGCCTGGACCCGGGGGACAGGGGCATTCGGCTTGGATTCACCCCTCCACTTT. It is translated as CAWTRGTGAFGLDSPLHF.